These 17 T cell receptor beta chains were all obtained from the same sample, sequenced in a study of CD8+ T cells in alopecia areata. This sample's treatment: oral pan-JAK inhibitor, 5-10 mg twice daily. Reverse transcription of extracted RNA yielded cDNA, which provided the sequencing template. Repertoires were generated with immunoSEQ multiplex PCR, while TCRdb's copy carries only in-frame clones and drops some. The repertoire consists of about 260,000 clones, with roughly 60% occurring once and the leading ten covering 0.75% to 0.95%. The sequenced sample was CD4+ T cells sorted from blood, obtained at roughly week 52, from a patient treated with tofacitinib. The receptors were sampled from a human donor with alopecia areata.

The rearrangement joins TRBV6-5 to TRBJ1-1, with D possibly being TRBD1 (5 bases). The CDR3 spans 14 residues. V was trimmed by 8 bases and J by 4 bases, leaving 17 bases between them. Germline loops: CDR1 MNHEY, CDR2 SVGAGI. CDR3 nucleotides: TGTGCCAGCGCGGCAGGGTCAGCGAGCACTGAAGCTTTCTTT. The encoded protein is CASAAGSASTEAFF.

This clone appeared a single time. This chain connects TRBV11-2 to TRBJ2-7; D not resolved. Trimming stripped 0 bases from V and 3 bases from J, with 12 bases between. Germline loops: CDR1 SGHAT, CDR2 FQNNGV. The CDR3 sequence is 15 residues long. The CDR3 reads CASSLESLGLYEQYF. CDR3 sequence (DNA): TGTGCCAGCAGCTTAGAATCCCTAGGTCTCTACGAGCAGTACTTC.

This clone was recorded a few times. CDR3 protein: CASIGQGRTGELFF. CDR3 bases: TGTGCCAGTATCGGACAGGGACGGACCGGGGAGCTGTTTTTT. The rearrangement links TRBV19 to TRBJ2-2; 8 bases are a match to TRBD1. With 7 bases clipped from V and 5 bases from J, the junction kept 6 bases outside the gene matches. Germline CDR1 reads LNHDA; CDR2 reads SQIVND (reference sequence). There are 14 residues in the CDR3. Full variable domain (missing parts from reference TRBV19 and TRBJ2-2): DGGITQSPKYLFRKEGQNVTLSCEQNLNHDAMYWYRQDPGQGLRLIYYSQIVNDFQKGDIAEGYSVSREKKESFPLTVTSAQKNPTAFYLCASIGQGRTGELFFGEGSRLTVL.

Only a few counts were recorded for this clone. The chain links TRBV6-1 to TRBJ1-5; no clear D. V lost 11 bases and J 4 bases, leaving 9 bases between the germline ends. Germline V lookup: CDR1 MNHNS, CDR2 SASEGT. The CDR3 is 11 residues long. In DNA, the CDR3 is TGTGCCGCCCACGGAAATCAGCCCCAGCATTTT. Amino acids: CAAHGNQPQHF.

Comment on this clone: In the same sample, other DNA sequences code for this CDR3. V and J are TRBV30 and TRBJ1-5, with D perhaps matching TRBD1 (6 bases). Trimming pared 3 bases from V and 4 bases from J, leaving 10 bases between. CDR1 is GTSNPN, CDR2 SVGIG, per germline (reference sequence). The CDR3 has 13 amino acids. The CDR3 spells CAWSVGGNQPQHF. The CDR3 DNA reads TGTGCCTGGAGCGTAGGGGGGAATCAGCCCCAGCATTTT.

The gene calls are TRBV2 and TRBJ2-3, with D perhaps matching TRBD2 (6 bases). V was cut by 7 bases and J by 5 bases, with 13 bases left in between. Per the germline V gene, CDR1 is SNHLY and CDR2 is FYNNEI. The CDR3 extends over 13 amino acids. CDR3 DNA: TGTGCCAGCAATCTACGGCGGGGAGATACGCAGTATTTT. The encoded protein is CASNLRRGDTQYF. The whole variable domain, remainder taken from reference TRBV2 and TRBJ2-3, is EPEVTQTPSHQVTQMGQEVILRCVPISNHLYFYWYRQILGQKVEFLVSFYNNEISEKSEIFDDQFSVERPDGSNFTLKIRSTKLEDSAMYFCASNLRRGDTQYFGPGTRLTVL.

The V and J genes are TRBV7-2 and TRBJ2-7, with TRBD1 as a possible D gene (6 bases). Looked up from germline, CDR1 is SGHTA and CDR2 is FQGNSA. Deletions cut 1 base from V and 6 bases from J, with 16 bases between. The CDR3 sequence is 15 residues long. CDR3 residues: CASSLGGMDRIEQYF. The CDR3 nucleotides are TGTGCCAGCAGCTTAGGGGGGATGGACAGAATCGAGCAGTACTTC.

For this clone: Additional DNA sequences in this sample encode the identical CDR3. The gene calls are TRBV29-1 and TRBJ1-2; no clear D gene. Per the germline V gene, CDR1 is SQVTM and CDR2 is ANQGSEA. V was cut by 3 bases and J by 4 bases, with 3 bases left in between. The CDR3 has 10 amino acids. In DNA, the CDR3 is TGCAGCGTTGACAGCTATGGCTACACCTTC. Protein product: CSVDSYGYTF.

This clone was observed once. V gene TRBV29-1 combines with J gene TRBJ1-2; a possible D gene is TRBD1 (5 bases). V was pared by 5 bases and J by 2 bases, with 9 bases between. CDR1 is SQVTM and CDR2 is ANQGSEA in the germline V gene. This CDR3 is 12 amino acids long. CDR3 amino acids: CSVSRANYGYTF. The CDR3 nucleotides are TGCAGCGTTTCCAGGGCAAACTATGGCTACACCTTC. The full variable domain, completed using reference TRBV29-1 and TRBJ1-2, is SAVISQKPSRDICQRGTSLTIQCQVDSQVTMMFWYRQQPGQSLTLIATANQGSEATYESGFVIDKFPISRPNLTFSTLTVSNMSPEDSSIYLCSVSRANYGYTFGSGTRLTVV.

The chain joins TRBV5-1 to TRBJ2-2, with TRBD1 identical over 10 bases. CDR1 and CDR2 (germline): SGHRS, YFSETQ. This CDR3 has 14 amino acids. The ends lost 5 bases at V and 3 bases at J; junction bases unmatched: 1. The CDR3 DNA is TGCGCCAGCAGGGGGACAGGGGACACCGGGGAGCTGTTTTTT. Encoded protein: CASRGTGDTGELFF.

This clone was observed a few times. The rearrangement joins TRBV29-1 to TRBJ2-3, with 8 bases aligning to TRBD2. CDR3 length: 12 amino acids. V gave up 6 bases and J gave up 4 bases; unmatched junction bases: 3. CDR1 is SQVTM and CDR2 is ANQGSEA in the germline V gene. In DNA, the CDR3 is TGCAGCGTCCCGGGAGGGGCAGATACGCAGTATTTT. It is translated as CSVPGGADTQYF.

The chain has TRBV4-2 and TRBJ2-3, with D maybe TRBD2 (6 bases). V was trimmed by 1 base and J by 3 bases, leaving 8 bases between them. CDR1 and CDR2 from the germline V gene are LGHNA and YNFKEQ. This CDR3 is 14 amino acids long. CDR3 sequence: CASSQGLATDTQYF. DNA for the CDR3: TGTGCCAGCAGCCAAGGTCTAGCGACAGATACGCAGTATTTT.

CDR3 in amino acids: CASSLARGGTSTDTQYF. The CDR3 DNA reads as TGTGCCAGCAGCTTGGCCAGGGGCGGAACTAGCACAGATACGCAGTATTTT. The chain carries TRBV5-4 and TRBJ2-3; D is perhaps TRBD1 (6 bases). The CDR3 is made up of 17 amino acids. From germline, CDR1 is SGHNT and CDR2 YYREEE (reference sequence). V was cut by 0 bases and J by 0 bases, with 14 bases left in between.

The chain recombines TRBV7-9 with TRBJ2-2; unclear D gene. The CDR3 runs to 16 residues. The germline V gene has CDR1 SEHNR and CDR2 FQNEAQ (reference sequence). V lost 5 bases, J lost 3 bases, and 16 bases lay in between. The CDR3 DNA reads as TGTGCCAGCAGCCGCACCGTGTACGACGACACCGGGGAGCTGTTTTTT. It codes for CASSRTVYDDTGELFF.

The chain couples TRBV7-8 to TRBJ1-4; D not resolved. The V end was cut by 8 bases, the J end by 8 bases, with 21 bases between. The CDR3 contains 15 residues. Per the germline V gene, CDR1 is SGHVS and CDR2 is FQNEAQ. As DNA, the CDR3 is TGTGCCAGCGGACCGACGGACGCTCTCTCCGAAAAACTGTTTTTT. Its protein is CASGPTDALSEKLFF. The full variable domain, in which reference TRBV7-8 and TRBJ1-4 provide the parts outside the CDR3, is GAGVSQSPRYKVAKRGQDVALRCDPISGHVSLFWYQQALGQGPEFLTYFQNEAQLDKSGLPSDRFFAERPEGSVSTLKIQRTQQEDSAVYLCASGPTDALSEKLFFGSGTQLSVL.

The chain has TRBV9 and TRBJ2-5; unclear D gene. The CDR3 is 13 amino acids. Deletions cut 2 bases from V and 3 bases from J, with 8 bases between. CDR1 is SGDLS and CDR2 is YYNGEE in the germline V gene. The CDR3 DNA reads as TGTGCCAGCAGCGTTCGGACGGAAGAGACCCAGTACTTC. This translates into CASSVRTEETQYF.

V usage is TRBV5-1 and J usage is TRBJ1-2, with 7 bases aligning to TRBD1. The germline V gene encodes CDR1 SGHRS and CDR2 YFSETQ. After removal of 4 bases from V and 8 bases from J, the junction contained 11 bases not matched to a gene. There are 14 residues in the CDR3. In DNA, the CDR3 is TGCGCCAGCAGCCAATCCGACAGGGCGTACGGCTACACCTTC. The encoded protein is CASSQSDRAYGYTF.